The 12 T cell receptor beta chains given below trace back to one sample, sequenced in a study of blood T cell repertoires in COVID-19. Data came from immunoSEQ multiplex PCR; TCRdb stores just in-frame clones and leaves some out. The sample has about 150,000 clones; roughly 84% are singletons. The sample comprised PBMCs or T cells enriched from blood (not recorded which). These receptors all stem from a man between 65 and 85 years old who had been exposed to COVID-19.

The chain couples TRBV7-9 to TRBJ1-2; TRBD1 matches at 7 bases. The CDR3 runs to 14 residues. After removal of 6 bases from V and 5 bases from J, the junction contained 9 bases not matched to a gene. Germline values: CDR1 SEHNR, CDR2 FQNEAQ (reference sequence). The CDR3: CASRPGGKGYGYTF. In DNA form, the CDR3 reads TGTGCCAGCAGACCAGGGGGTAAGGGGTATGGCTACACCTTC. The full variable domain, its missing parts supplied by reference TRBV7-9 and TRBJ1-2, is DTGVSQNPRHKITKRGQNVTFRCDPISEHNRLYWYRQTLGQGPEFLTYFQNEAQLEKSRLLSDRFSAERPKGSFSTLEIQRTEQGDSAMYLCASRPGGKGYGYTFGSGTRLTVV.

The chain joins TRBV15 to TRBJ2-1, with 10 bases that match TRBD2. The CDR3 totals 17 residues. V lost 0 bases and J lost 1; bases outside the gene matches: 3. Germline CDR1 LNHNV, CDR2 YYDKDF (reference sequence). The CDR3, as DNA: TGTGCCACCAGCAGAGACTTACTAGCGGGGTCCTACAATGAGCAGTTCTTC. Encoded protein: CATSRDLLAGSYNEQFF.

This sequence joins TRBV29-1 and TRBJ2-3; D is unclear. Deletions cut 7 bases from V and 7 bases from J, with 15 bases between. CDR1 is SQVTM, CDR2 ANQGSEA, per germline. There are 12 residues in the CDR3. The CDR3 DNA sequence: TGCAGCGGGGCATTCGTGGCCAATACGCAGTATTTT. It codes for CSGAFVANTQYF.

The chain has TRBV10-3 and TRBJ1-5; D call uncertain. CDR1 and CDR2 (germline): ENHRY, SYGVKD. This CDR3 spans 14 amino acids. Between the trimmed V and J ends, which lost 3 bases and 7 bases, there was a span of 13 bases. CDR3 coding DNA: TGTGCCATCAGTGAAGGAGGGATGGAGCAGCCCCAGCATTTT. The encoded protein is CAISEGGMEQPQHF.

This rearrangement joins TRBV5-4 to TRBJ2-5; TRBD2 matches 8 bases. This CDR3 region has 15 residues. Germline values: CDR1 SGHNT, CDR2 YYREEE (reference sequence). V lost 0 bases and J lost 5; bases outside the gene matches: 6. Here the CDR3 DNA reads TGTGCCAGCAGCTTGGAAGCGGGAGTGGGTGAGACCCAGTACTTC. Its translation: CASSLEAGVGETQYF.

The V call is TRBV28, the J call TRBJ1-3; tentative D call: TRBD1 (6 bases). Germline V gene lookup returns CDR1 MDHEN and CDR2 SYDVKM. The CDR3 is 12 amino acids. V was trimmed by 8 bases and J by 8 bases, leaving 13 bases between them. The CDR3 reads CASLQGRYTIYF. CDR3 bases: TGTGCCAGCTTACAGGGTCGGTACACCATATATTTT.

This chain connects TRBV7-9 to TRBJ1-3, with D hard to call. V was shortened by 5 bases and J by 5 bases, with 16 bases between the two germline ends. The CDR3 is made up of 15 amino acids. Germline CDR1 and CDR2: SEHNR and FQNEAQ (reference sequence). This chain's CDR3 is CASSQRSGDRNTIYF. CDR3 nucleotide sequence: TGTGCCAGCAGCCAAAGGTCCGGGGATAGAAACACCATATATTTT. Together with reference TRBV7-9 and TRBJ1-3, the CDR3 gives the full variable domain: DTGVSQNPRHKITKRGQNVTFRCDPISEHNRLYWYRQTLGQGPEFLTYFQNEAQLEKSRLLSDRFSAERPKGSFSTLEIQRTEQGDSAMYLCASSQRSGDRNTIYFGEGSWLTVV.

The chain combines TRBV7-8 with TRBJ2-1; tentatively, D is TRBD2 (7 bases). The CDR3 contains 16 residues. Trimming removed 4 bases from V and 1 base from J, with 14 bases in between. The germline V gene has CDR1 SGHVS and CDR2 FQNEAQ. The CDR3 region is CASSSGGAGSYNEQFF. Here the CDR3 DNA reads TGTGCCAGCAGCTCGGGGGGCGCGGGGTCCTACAATGAGCAGTTCTTC. Full variable domain (outside the CDR3, taken from reference TRBV7-8 and TRBJ2-1): GAGVSQSPRYKVAKRGQDVALRCDPISGHVSLFWYQQALGQGPEFLTYFQNEAQLDKSGLPSDRFFAERPEGSVSTLKIQRTQQEDSAVYLCASSSGGAGSYNEQFFGPGTRLTVL.

The gene calls are TRBV11-2 and TRBJ1-2; 7 positions agree with TRBD1. J gave up 5 bases and V 5 bases, and 5 bases lay outside the gene matches. Germline values: CDR1 SGHAT, CDR2 FQNNGV. This CDR3 is built from 13 residues. CDR3 in DNA: TGTGCCAGCAGCCGGGACAGAGTATATGGCTACACCTTC. Protein product: CASSRDRVYGYTF.

This chain links TRBV30 with TRBJ1-2; 7 nucleotides match TRBD1. The V segment lost 0 bases and the J segment 7 bases; nucleotides outside the gene matches: 5. CDR1 and CDR2 (germline): GTSNPN, SVGIG (reference sequence). The CDR3 length is 13 residues. The CDR3 DNA sequence: TGTGCCTGGAGTGTTAAGGGGGCGGGTGGCTACACCTTC. The encoded protein is CAWSVKGAGGYTF.

V is TRBV28 and J is TRBJ2-7; weak D call: TRBD2 (5 bases). Trimming left V 8 bases short and J 2 bases short, with 13 bases between. CDR1 MDHEN and CDR2 SYDVKM come from the germline V gene. This CDR3 comprises 13 residues. This CDR3 is CASLRGVPYEQYF. The DNA for the CDR3 is TGTGCCAGCCTTCGGGGAGTTCCCTACGAGCAGTACTTC.

In this sample, this clone turned up a few times. The chain links TRBV7-8 to TRBJ2-7, with 9 nucleotides matching TRBD1. The CDR3 sequence is 16 residues long. The germline V gene has CDR1 SGHVS and CDR2 FQNEAQ. The V segment lost 5 bases and the J segment 2 bases; nucleotides outside the gene matches: 10. CDR3 loop: CASSHTGQGEAYEQYF. CDR3 DNA: TGTGCCAGCAGCCATACGGGACAGGGAGAGGCCTACGAGCAGTACTTC.